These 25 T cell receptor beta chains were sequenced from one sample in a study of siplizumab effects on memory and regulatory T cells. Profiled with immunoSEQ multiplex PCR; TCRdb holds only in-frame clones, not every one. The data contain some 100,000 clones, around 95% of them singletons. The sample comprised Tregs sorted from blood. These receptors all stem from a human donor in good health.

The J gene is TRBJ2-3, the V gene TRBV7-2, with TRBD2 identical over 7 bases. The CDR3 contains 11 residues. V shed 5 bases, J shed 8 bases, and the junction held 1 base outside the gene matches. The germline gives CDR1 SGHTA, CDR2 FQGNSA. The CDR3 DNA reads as TGTGCCAGCAGCCCGGGGGGTACGCAGTATTTT. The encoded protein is CASSPGGTQYF.

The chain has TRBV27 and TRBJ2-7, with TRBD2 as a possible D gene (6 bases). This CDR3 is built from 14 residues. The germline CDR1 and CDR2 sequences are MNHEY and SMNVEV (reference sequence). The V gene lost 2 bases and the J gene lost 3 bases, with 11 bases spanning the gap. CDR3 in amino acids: CASSLRGNDYEQYF. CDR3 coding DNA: TGTGCCAGCAGTTTACGGGGGAACGACTACGAGCAGTACTTC.

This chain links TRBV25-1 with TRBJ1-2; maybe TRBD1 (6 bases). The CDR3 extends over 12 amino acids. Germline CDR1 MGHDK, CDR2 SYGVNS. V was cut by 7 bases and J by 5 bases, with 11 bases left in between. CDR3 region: CASTTGTYGYTF. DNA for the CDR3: TGTGCCAGCACTACAGGGACTTATGGCTACACCTTC.

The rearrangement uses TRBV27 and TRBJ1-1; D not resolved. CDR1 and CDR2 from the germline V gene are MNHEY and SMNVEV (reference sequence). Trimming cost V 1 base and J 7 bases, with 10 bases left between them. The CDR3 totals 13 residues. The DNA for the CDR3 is TGTGCCAGCAGTTTATTCCCACGGGGTGAAGCTTTCTTT. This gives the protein CASSLFPRGEAFF.

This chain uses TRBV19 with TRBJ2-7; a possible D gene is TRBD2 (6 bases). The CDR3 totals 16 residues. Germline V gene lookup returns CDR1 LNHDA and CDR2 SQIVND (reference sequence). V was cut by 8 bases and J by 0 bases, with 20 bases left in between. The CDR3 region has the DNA TGTGCCAGTGGGACCCTCGGGCGGGATAGCTCCTACGAGCAGTACTTC. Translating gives CASGTLGRDSSYEQYF.

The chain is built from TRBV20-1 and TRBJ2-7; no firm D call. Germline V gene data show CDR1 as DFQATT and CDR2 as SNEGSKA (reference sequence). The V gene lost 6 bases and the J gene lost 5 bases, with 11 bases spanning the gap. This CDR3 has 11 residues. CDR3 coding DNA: TGCAGTGCCAGGCCCCGGGACGAGCAGTACTTC. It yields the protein CSARPRDEQYF.

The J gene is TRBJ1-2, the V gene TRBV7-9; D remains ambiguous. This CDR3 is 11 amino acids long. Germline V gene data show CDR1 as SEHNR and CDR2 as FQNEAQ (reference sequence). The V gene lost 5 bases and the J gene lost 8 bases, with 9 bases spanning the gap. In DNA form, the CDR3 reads TGTGCCAGCAGCCGCGCTTTGGGCTACACCTTC. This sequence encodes CASSRALGYTF.

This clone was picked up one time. The CDR3 sequence is CASSTIPGTTNTDTQYF. DNA of the CDR3: TGCGCCAGCAGCACGATACCCGGGACAACAAACACAGATACGCAGTATTTT. V usage is TRBV5-1 and J usage is TRBJ2-3; tentatively, D is TRBD1 (6 bases). V was pared by 4 bases and J by 2 bases, with 20 bases between. This CDR3 contains 17 residues. CDR1 is SGHRS and CDR2 is YFSETQ in the germline V gene.

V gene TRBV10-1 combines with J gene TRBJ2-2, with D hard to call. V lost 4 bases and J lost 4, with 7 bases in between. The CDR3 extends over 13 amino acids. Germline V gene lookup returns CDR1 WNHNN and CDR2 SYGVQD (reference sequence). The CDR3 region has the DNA TGCGCCAGCAGTGTACCTGGCACCGGGGAGCTGTTTTTT. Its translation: CASSVPGTGELFF.

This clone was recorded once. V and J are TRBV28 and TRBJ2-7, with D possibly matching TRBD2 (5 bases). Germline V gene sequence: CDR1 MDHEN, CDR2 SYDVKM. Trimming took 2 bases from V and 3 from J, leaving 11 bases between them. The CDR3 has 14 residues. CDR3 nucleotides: TGTGCCAGCAGTTTACTACGAGGGTTCTACGAGCAGTACTTC. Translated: CASSLLRGFYEQYF.

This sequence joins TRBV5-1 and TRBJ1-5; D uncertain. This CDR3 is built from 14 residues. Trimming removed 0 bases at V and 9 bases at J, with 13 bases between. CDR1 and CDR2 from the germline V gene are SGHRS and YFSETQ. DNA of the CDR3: TGCGCCAGCAGCTTGGAGCCAAGGTTGCGGCCCCAGCATTTT. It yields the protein CASSLEPRLRPQHF.

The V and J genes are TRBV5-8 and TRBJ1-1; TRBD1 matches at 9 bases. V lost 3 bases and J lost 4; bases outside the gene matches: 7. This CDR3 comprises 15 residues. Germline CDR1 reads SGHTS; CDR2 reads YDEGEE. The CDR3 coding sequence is TGTGCCAGCAGCTGGTCGGGACAGGGAACCACTGAAGCTTTCTTT. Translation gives CASSWSGQGTTEAFF.

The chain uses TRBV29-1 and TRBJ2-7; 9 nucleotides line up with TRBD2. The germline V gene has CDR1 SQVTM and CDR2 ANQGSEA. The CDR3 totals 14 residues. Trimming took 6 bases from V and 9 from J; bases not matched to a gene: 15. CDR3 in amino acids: CSVSGTSPLLGQYF. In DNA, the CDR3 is TGCAGCGTGTCCGGGACTAGCCCGCTTTTGGGGCAGTACTTC.

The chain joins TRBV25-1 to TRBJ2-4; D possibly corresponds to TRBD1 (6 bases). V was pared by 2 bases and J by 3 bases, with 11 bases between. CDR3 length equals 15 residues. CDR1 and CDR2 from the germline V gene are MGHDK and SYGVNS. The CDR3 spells CASSEPGAGKNIQYF. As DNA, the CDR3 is TGTGCCAGCAGTGAACCAGGGGCAGGCAAAAACATTCAGTACTTC.

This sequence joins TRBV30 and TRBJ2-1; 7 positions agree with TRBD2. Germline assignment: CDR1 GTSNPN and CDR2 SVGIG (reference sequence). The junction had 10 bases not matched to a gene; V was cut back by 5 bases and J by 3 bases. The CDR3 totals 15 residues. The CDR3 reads CAWGRLALNYNEQFF. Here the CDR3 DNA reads TGTGCCTGGGGTAGACTAGCCCTAAACTACAATGAGCAGTTCTTC.

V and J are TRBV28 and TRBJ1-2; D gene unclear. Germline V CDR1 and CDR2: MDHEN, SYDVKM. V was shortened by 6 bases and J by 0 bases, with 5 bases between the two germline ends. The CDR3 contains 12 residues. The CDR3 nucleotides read TGTGCCAGCAGCGGGCCTAACTATGGCTACACCTTC. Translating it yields CASSGPNYGYTF.

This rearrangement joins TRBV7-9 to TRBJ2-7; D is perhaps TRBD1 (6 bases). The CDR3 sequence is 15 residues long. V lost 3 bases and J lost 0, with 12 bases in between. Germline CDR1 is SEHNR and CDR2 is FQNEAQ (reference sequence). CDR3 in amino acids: CASSFGDTRSYEQYF. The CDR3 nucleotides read TGTGCCAGCAGCTTTGGGGACACACGCTCCTACGAGCAGTACTTC.

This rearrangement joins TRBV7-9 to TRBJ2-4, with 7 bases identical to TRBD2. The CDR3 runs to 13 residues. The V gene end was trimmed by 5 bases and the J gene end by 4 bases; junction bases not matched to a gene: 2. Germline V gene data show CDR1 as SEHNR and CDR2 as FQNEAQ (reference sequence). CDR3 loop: CASSRGDKNIQYF. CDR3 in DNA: TGTGCCAGCAGCCGGGGGGATAAAAACATTCAGTACTTC.

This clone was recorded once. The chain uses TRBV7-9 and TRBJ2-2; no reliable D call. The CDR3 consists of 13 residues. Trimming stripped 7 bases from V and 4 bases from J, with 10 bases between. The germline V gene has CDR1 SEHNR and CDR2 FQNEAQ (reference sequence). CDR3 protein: CASNLVPTGELFF. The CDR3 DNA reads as TGTGCCAGCAACCTAGTGCCCACCGGGGAGCTGTTTTTT.

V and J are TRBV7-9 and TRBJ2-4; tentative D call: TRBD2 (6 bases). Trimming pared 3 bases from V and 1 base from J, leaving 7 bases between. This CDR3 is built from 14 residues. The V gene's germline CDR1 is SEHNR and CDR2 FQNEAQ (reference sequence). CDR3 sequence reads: CASSLEGAKNIQYF. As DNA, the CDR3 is TGTGCCAGCAGCTTGGAGGGGGCCAAAAACATTCAGTACTTC.

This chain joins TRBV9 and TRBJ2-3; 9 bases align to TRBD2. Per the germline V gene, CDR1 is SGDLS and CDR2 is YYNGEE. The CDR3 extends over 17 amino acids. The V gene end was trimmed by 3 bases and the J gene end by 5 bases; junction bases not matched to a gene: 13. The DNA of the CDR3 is TGTGCCAGCAGCGCCCGCGTTAGCGGGAGCGTTCGAGATACGCAGTATTTT. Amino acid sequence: CASSARVSGSVRDTQYF. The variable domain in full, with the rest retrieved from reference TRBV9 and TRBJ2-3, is DSGVTQTPKHLITATGQRVTLRCSPRSGDLSVYWYQQSLDQGLQFLIQYYNGEERAKGNILERFSAQQFPDLHSELNLSSLELGDSALYFCASSARVSGSVRDTQYFGPGTRLTVL.

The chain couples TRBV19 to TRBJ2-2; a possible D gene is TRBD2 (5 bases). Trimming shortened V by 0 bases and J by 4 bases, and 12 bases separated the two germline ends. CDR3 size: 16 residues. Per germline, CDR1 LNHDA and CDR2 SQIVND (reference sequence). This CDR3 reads CASSIDAGMGTGELFF. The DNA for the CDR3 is TGTGCCAGTAGTATAGATGCCGGGATGGGCACCGGGGAGCTGTTTTTT.

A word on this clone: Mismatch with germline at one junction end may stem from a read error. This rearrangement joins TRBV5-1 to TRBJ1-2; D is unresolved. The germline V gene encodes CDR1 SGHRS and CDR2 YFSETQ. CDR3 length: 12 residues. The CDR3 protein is CASSLVDWGYTF. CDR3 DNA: TGTGCCAGCAGCTTGGTTGACTGGGGCTACACCTTC.

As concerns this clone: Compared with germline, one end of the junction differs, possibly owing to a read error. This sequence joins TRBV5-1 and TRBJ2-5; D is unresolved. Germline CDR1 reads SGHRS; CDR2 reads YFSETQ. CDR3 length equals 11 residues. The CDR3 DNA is TGCGCCAGCGGCTTCAAAGAGACCCAGTACTTC. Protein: CASGFKETQYF.

CDR3 region: CASIRGVAYEQYF. As DNA, the CDR3 is TGTGCCAGCATTCGGGGGGTAGCGTACGAGCAGTACTTC. The chain uses TRBV6-1 and TRBJ2-7; 7 bases align to TRBD2. Germline V CDR1 and CDR2: MNHNS, SASEGT. Unmatched junction bases numbered 7, after V lost 7 bases and J lost 4 bases. The CDR3 runs to 13 residues.